This TCR beta chain originates from a study of vaccination effects on CD4 cells after COVID-19. Looked up from germline, CDR1 is SGHRS and CDR2 is YFSETQ. V lost 0 bases, J lost 2 bases, and 8 bases lay in between. This CDR3 spans 14 amino acids. Using immunoSEQ multiplex PCR, the repertoire was profiled, and TCRdb retains in-frame clones only, with some absent. The sample includes around 35,000 clones, 60% to 80% of them seen just once. CD4+ T cells specific for antigen were expanded with viral peptide pools by the ViraFEST assay before sequencing. Isolation of CD4+ T cells took place after less than twelve days of culture. Absence of prior SARS-CoV-2 infection characterized the vaccine recipients, who showed negative nucleocapsid antibodies. PBMC were cultured at a few million per well with 8 to 10 IU/ml IL-2 and around 9.4 ug/ml peptides. On this clone itself: Its matching antigen is unknown.

Broader study findings: Relatively few convalescent patients took part in the study, which had no early post-infection timepoints. Researchers report that only 1 of 255 vaccine-induced clones in healthy vaccinees cross-reacted with common cold coronaviruses. There was marked clonal contraction among infection- and vaccine-induced clones late after vaccination.

The TCR originated in a human donor who received a COVID-19 vaccine. The chain employs TRBV5-1 and TRBJ1-2; D is perhaps TRBD1 (6 bases). The sample consisted of CD4+ T cells from PBMCs cultured with HCoV-OC43 spike peptides, taken before COVID-19 vaccination. The subset is: HCoV-OC43 spike overlapping peptide pool stimulation. Here the CDR3 reads CASSLVRGNYGYTF. The CDR3 nucleotides are TGCGCCAGCAGCTTGGTTAGGGGGAACTATGGCTACACCTTC.